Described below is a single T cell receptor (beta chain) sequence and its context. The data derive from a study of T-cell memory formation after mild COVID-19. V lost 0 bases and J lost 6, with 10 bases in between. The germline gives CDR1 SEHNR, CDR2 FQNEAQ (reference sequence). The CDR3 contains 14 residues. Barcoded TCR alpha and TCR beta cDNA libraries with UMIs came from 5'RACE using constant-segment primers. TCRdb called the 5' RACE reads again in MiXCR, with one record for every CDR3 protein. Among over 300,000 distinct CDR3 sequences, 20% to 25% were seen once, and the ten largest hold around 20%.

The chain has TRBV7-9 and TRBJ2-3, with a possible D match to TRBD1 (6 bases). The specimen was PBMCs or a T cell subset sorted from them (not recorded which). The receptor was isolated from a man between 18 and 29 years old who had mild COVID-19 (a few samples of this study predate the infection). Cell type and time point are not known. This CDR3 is CASSLANREDTQYF. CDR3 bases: TGTGCCAGCAGCTTAGCCAACAGGGAGGATACGCAGTATTTT. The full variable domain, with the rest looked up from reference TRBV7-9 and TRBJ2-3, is DTGVSQNPRHKITKRGQNVTFRCDPISEHNRLYWYRQTLGQGPEFLTYFQNEAQLEKSRLLSDRFSAERPKGSFSTLEIQRTEQGDSAMYLCASSLANREDTQYFGPGTRLTVL.